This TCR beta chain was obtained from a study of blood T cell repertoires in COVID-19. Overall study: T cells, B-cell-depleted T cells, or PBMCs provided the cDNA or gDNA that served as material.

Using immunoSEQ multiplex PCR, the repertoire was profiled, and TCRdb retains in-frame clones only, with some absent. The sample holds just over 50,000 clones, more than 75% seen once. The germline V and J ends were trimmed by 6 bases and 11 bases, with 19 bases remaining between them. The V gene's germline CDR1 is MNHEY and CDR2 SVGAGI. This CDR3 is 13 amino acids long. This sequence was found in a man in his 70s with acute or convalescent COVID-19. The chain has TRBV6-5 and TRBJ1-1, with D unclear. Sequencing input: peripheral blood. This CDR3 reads CASRVPAGSRAFF. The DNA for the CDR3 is TGTGCCAGCAGGGTGCCGGCGGGCAGTAGGGCTTTCTTT.